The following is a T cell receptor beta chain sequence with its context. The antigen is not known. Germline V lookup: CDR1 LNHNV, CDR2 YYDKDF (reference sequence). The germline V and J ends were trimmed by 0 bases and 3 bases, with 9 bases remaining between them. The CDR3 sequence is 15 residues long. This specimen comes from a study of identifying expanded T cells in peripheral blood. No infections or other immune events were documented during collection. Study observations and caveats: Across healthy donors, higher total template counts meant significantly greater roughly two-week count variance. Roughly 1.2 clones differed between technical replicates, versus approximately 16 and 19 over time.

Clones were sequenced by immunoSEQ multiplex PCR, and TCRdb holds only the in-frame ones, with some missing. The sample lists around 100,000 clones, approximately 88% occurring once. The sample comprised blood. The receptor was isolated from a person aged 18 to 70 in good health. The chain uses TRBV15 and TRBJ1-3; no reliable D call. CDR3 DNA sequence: TGTGCCACCAGCAGAGATCGGGGAGGTGGAAACACCATATATTTT. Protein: CATSRDRGGGNTIYF.